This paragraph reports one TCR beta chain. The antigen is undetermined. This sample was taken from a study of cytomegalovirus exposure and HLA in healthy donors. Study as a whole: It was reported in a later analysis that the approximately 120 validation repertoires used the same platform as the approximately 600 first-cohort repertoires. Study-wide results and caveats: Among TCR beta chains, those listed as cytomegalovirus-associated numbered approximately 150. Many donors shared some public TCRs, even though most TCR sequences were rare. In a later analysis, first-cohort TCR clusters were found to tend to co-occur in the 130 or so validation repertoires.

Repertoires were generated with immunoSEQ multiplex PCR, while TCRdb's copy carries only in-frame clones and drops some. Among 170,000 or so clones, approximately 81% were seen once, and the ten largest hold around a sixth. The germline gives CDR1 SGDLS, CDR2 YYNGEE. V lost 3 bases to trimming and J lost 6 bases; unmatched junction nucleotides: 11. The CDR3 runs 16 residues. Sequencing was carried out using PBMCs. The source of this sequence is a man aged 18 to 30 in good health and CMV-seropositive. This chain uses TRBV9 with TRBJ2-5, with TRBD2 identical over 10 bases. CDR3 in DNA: TGTGCCAGCAGCGCTCAGCTAGCGGGAGCAAGGAAGACCCAGTACTTC. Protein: CASSAQLAGARKTQYF.